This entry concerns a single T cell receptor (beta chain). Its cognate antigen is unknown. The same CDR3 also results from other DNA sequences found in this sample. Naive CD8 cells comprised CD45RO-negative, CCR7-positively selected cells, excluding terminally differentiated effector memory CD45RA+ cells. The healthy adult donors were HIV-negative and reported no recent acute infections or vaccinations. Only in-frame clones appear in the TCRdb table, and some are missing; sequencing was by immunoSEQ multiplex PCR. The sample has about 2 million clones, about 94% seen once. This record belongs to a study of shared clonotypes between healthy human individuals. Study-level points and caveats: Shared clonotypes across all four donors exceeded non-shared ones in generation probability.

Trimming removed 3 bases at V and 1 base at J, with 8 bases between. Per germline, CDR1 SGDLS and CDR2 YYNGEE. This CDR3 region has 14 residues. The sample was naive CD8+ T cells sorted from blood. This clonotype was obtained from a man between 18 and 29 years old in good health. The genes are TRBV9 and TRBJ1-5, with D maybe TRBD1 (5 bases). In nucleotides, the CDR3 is TGTGCCAGCAGCGGCCAGGGAAGCAATCAGCCCCAGCATTTT. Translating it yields CASSGQGSNQPQHF.